This note documents a single T cell receptor (beta chain) sequence. Its specificity is not known. Treatment given: oral pan-JAK inhibitor, 5-10 mg twice daily. Germline V lookup: CDR1 MNHEY, CDR2 SMNVEV (reference sequence). V gave up 2 bases and J gave up 2 bases, with 10 bases separating them. This CDR3 has 15 amino acids. The sample originates from a study of CD8+ T cells in alopecia areata. Extraction of RNA preceded its reverse transcription into cDNA, which served as the sequencing template. Using immunoSEQ multiplex PCR, the repertoire was profiled, and TCRdb retains in-frame clones only, with some absent. Of about 160,000 clones listed, just over 65% are singletons. Study results and limitations: In scalp, tofacitinib significantly decreased clonality and expanded CD8+ clones among the top 100.

This chain joins TRBV27 and TRBJ2-1; D might be TRBD1 (5 bases). The sequenced sample was CD4+ T cells sorted from blood, obtained at week 4, from a patient treated with tofacitinib. The clonotype originates from a human donor with alopecia areata. CDR3 sequence reads: CASSLRGLTYNEQFF. The DNA for the CDR3 is TGTGCCAGCAGTTTAAGGGGCCTGACCTACAATGAGCAGTTCTTC.